This T cell receptor beta chain was captured in a study of T cell repertoires and HLA-DP antigens. The wider study: One alloantigen had ten or so groove amino acid differences from self, the other one. Sorted CD137+CD4+ samples averaged roughly 210 ng DNA; pre-culture CD4+ samples, 900 to 1,500 ng.

The primer mix covered 54 TRBV segments and 13 TRBJ segments. The method was immunoSEQ multiplex PCR; TCRdb's version includes in-frame clones alone and lacks a portion of them. The sample has around 90,000 clones, 86% seen once. Concerning this clone itself: Its target is unknown.

Trimming removed 5 bases from V and 6 bases from J; junction bases left unmatched: 13. Looked up from germline, CDR1 is SGHVS and CDR2 is FQNEAQ. This CDR3 is 16 amino acids long. Sequenced sample: CD4+ T cells from PBMCs. This TCR came from a man aged 45-65 years in good health and CMV-seronegative. The chain links TRBV7-8 to TRBJ2-3; TRBD1 agrees at 8 bases. This CDR3 is CASSEIGQGALDTQYF. CDR3 in DNA: TGTGCCAGCAGCGAGATCGGACAGGGAGCTTTGGATACGCAGTATTTT.